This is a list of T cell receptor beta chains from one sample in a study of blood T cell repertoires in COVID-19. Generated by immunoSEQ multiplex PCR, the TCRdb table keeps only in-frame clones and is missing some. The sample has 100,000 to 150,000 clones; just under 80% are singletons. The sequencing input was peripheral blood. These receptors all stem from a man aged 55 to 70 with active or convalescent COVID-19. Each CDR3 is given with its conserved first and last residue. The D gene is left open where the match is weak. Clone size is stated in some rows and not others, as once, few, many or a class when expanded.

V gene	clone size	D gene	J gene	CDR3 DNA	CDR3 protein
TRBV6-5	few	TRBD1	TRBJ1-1	TGTGCCGGCCGGACAGGGGAGATGAACACTGAAGCTTTCTTT	CAGRTGEMNTEAFF
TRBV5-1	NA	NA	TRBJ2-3	TGCGCCAGCAGCTTGGCCGGCGGGGGCACAGATACGCAGTATTTT	CASSLAGGGTDTQYF
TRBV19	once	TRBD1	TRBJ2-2	TGTGCCAGTAGTATGGGGACAGGGGGAGAAATATCCGGGGAGCTGTTTTTT	CASSMGTGGEISGELFF
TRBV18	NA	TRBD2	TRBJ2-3	TGTGCCAGCTCAGCCGGGACTAGCGGGAAAGATACGCAGTATTTT	CASSAGTSGKDTQYF
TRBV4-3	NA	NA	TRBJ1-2	TGCGCCAGCAGCCATCGTCTGAGTACTAACTATGGCTACACCTTC	CASSHRLSTNYGYTF
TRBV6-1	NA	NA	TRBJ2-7	TGTGCCAGCAGTGAAACAGTCACCTACGAGCAGTACTTC	CASSETVTYEQYF
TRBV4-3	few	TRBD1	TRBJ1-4	TGCGCCAGCAGTTGGACAGGGAAAGAAGAAAAACTGTTTTTT	CASSWTGKEEKLFF
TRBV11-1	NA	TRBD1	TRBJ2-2	TGTGCCAGCAGCTTAAGAAGGGGGCACGCCGGGGAGCTGTTTTTT	CASSLRRGHAGELFF
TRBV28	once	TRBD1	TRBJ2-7	TGTGCCAGCAGCCCTACAGGGGGCAAGTGGTCCTACGAGCAGTACTTC	CASSPTGGKWSYEQYF
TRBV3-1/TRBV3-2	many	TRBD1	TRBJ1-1	TGTGCCAGCAGCCGGAGTAGGGACAGGACTAACACTGAAGCTTTCTTT	CASSRSRDRTNTEAFF
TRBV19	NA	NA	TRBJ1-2	TGTGCCAGTAGCCGAGCGATCAGCAACTATGGCTACACCTTC	CASSRAISNYGYTF
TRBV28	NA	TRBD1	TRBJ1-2	TGTGCCAGCAGTTCAACCGGGACAGGGTACACTAACTATGGCTACACCTTC	CASSSTGTGYTNYGYTF
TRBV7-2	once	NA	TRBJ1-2	TGTGCCAGCAGCTTAGGCACGGGCTATGGCTACACCTTC	CASSLGTGYGYTF
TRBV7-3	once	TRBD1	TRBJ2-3	TGTGCCAGCAGCTTGACAGGGGGCATAGGAGATACGCAGTATTTT	CASSLTGGIGDTQYF
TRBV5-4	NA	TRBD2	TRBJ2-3	TGTGCCAGCAGCCGCCCTAAGAGCGGGAGGGCCGCAGATACGCAGTATTTT	CASSRPKSGRAADTQYF
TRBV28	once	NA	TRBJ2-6	TGTGCCAGCAGTTTCTTCGTCACAGCCTCTGGGGCCAACGTCCTGACTTTC	CASSFFVTASGANVLTF
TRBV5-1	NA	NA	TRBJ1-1	TGCGCCAGCAGCCCGGGGAGGGACACTGAAGCTTTCTTT	CASSPGRDTEAFF
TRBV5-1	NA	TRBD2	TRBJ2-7	TGCGCCAGCAGACTAGCGGGAGGCAGCTACGAGCAGTACTTC	CASRLAGGSYEQYF
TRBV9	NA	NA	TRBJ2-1	TGTGCCAGCAGCGTAGACGGTGCCCGAGCCTACAATGAGCAGTTCTTC	CASSVDGARAYNEQFF
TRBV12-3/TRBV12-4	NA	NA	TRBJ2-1	TGTGCCAGCAGTGCCCAGTACAATGAGCAGTTCTTC	CASSAQYNEQFF
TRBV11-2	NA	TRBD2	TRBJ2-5	TGTGCCAGCAGCTTAGATGGAGCGGGAAAGACCCAGTACTTC	CASSLDGAGKTQYF
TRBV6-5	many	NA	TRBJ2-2	TGTGCCACTCAGCACCCAGCCTCGGGGGCCGGGGAGCTGTTTTTT	CATQHPASGAGELFF
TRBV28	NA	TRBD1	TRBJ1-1	TGTGCCAGCAACAGGGGGGGGGCTGTAGGGAACACTGAAGCTTTCTTT	CASNRGGAVGNTEAFF
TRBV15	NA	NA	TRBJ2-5	TGTGCCACCAGCAAGAGAGAAGAGACCCAGTACTTC	CATSKREETQYF
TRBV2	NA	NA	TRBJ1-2	TGTGCCAGCAGTGAAGCCCAGCGTCAGGGCTACACCTTC	CASSEAQRQGYTF
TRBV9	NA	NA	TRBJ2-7	TGTGCCAGCAGCGTAGGAGACATCTCCTACGAGCAGTACTTC	CASSVGDISYEQYF
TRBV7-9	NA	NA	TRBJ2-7	TGTGCCAGCAGCTTCCTCCTTGGCAGGACCTACGAGCAGTACTTC	CASSFLLGRTYEQYF
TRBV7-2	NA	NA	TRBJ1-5	TGTGCCAGCAGCCCACAGGGATTAGGCGTCAATCAGCCCCAGCATTTT	CASSPQGLGVNQPQHF
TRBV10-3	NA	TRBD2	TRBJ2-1	TGTGCCATCAGACCGGGACTAGCGATTGATGAGCAGTTCTTC	CAIRPGLAIDEQFF
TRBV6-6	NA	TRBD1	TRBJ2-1	TGTGCCAGCAGGCTAGGACAGGGTGGGAATGAGCAGTTCTTC	CASRLGQGGNEQFF
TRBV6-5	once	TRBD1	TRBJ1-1	TGTGCCAGCAGTATTTCTGTGGAGGGGGCAACTGAAGCTTTCTTT	CASSISVEGATEAFF
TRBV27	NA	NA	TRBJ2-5	TGTGCCAGCAGTTTATCCCGCGATCGGACCCAGTACTTC	CASSLSRDRTQYF
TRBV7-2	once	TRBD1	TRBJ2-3	TGTGCCAGCAGCGCCGGACAGGGAAAAGCCGATACGCAGTATTTT	CASSAGQGKADTQYF
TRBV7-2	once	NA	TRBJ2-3	TGTGCCAGCAGCAAGGTCGTAGCGGATACGCAGTATTTT	CASSKVVADTQYF
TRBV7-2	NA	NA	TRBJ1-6	TGTGCCAGCAGCTTAGGGGGGAGGCCTAATTCACCCCTCCACTTT	CASSLGGRPNSPLHF
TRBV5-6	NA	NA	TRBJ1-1	TGTGCCAGCAGCTTACTACCGGCCGGGGAGGACACTGAAGCTTTCTTT	CASSLLPAGEDTEAFF
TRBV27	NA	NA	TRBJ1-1	TGTGCCAGCAGTTTCTTTGCAGGTACTGAAGCTTTCTTT	CASSFFAGTEAFF
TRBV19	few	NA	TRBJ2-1	TGTGCCAGTAGTACTTACAGGGCCAATTCCTACAATGAGCAGTTCTTC	CASSTYRANSYNEQFF
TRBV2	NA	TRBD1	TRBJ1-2	TGTGCCAGCAGTGGACAGGGAAGGGTTGACTATGGCTACACCTTC	CASSGQGRVDYGYTF
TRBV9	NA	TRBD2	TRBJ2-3	TGTGCCAGCAGCGTAGACTGGGGGGGGAGAATCACAGATACGCAGTATTTT	CASSVDWGGRITDTQYF
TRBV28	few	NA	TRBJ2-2	TGTGCCAGCAGTCCGTACACCGGGGAGCTGTTTTTT	CASSPYTGELFF
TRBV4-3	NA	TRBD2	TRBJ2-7	TGCGCCAGCAGCCAAGGGAAAGCGGGAGTGGGCGAGCAGTACTTC	CASSQGKAGVGEQYF
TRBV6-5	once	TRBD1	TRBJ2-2	TGTGCCAGCAGTTACACAGGGGCGGCAGGGGGGGAGCTGTTTTTT	CASSYTGAAGGELFF
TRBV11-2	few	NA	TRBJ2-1	TGTGCCAGCAGCAGGACAGACAATGAGCAGTTCTTC	CASSRTDNEQFF
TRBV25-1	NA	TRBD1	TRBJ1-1	TGTGCCAGCATAGGATGGGTCGGACAGGGGGCAATAGGAGCTTTCTTT	CASIGWVGQGAIGAFF
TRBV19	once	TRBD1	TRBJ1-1	TGTGCCAGTAGTATGGGACAGATGACTGAAGCTTTCTTT	CASSMGQMTEAFF
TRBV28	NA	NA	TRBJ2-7	TGTGCCAGCAGATCAGGGGTGAGAGAGCAGTACTTC	CASRSGVREQYF
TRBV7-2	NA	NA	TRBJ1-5	TGTGCCAGCAGCTTAGCGAGGGAGGTAGGGCAGCCCCAGCATTTT	CASSLAREVGQPQHF